The clone carrying this T cell receptor (beta chain) was found once. TCRdb's table, derived via immunoSEQ multiplex PCR, lists solely in-frame clones and lacks some. The profile shows approximately 81,000 clones, approximately 94% of them singletons. The sample is drawn from a study of control samples from healthy donors and cancer patients. Looked up from germline, CDR1 is SGHRS and CDR2 is YFSETQ. This CDR3 region has 15 residues. V shed 2 bases and J shed 0 bases, with 10 bases lying between them. The chain couples TRBV5-1 to TRBJ2-3; D is undetermined. This sequence originates from a woman aged 18-29 years in good health. The sequenced sample was blood. CDR3 region: CASSFMGRSTDTQYF. Written as DNA, the CDR3 is TGCGCCAGCAGCTTTATGGGAAGAAGCACAGATACGCAGTATTTT.